The 14 T cell receptor beta chains given below trace back to one sample, sequenced in a study of cytomegalovirus exposure and HLA in healthy donors. The method was immunoSEQ multiplex PCR; TCRdb's version includes in-frame clones alone and lacks a portion of them. Of more than 120,000 clones in the sample, about 87% were seen once. Sequenced sample: PBMCs. The receptors shown here come from a man between 18 and 29 years old in good health and CMV-seropositive.

The V gene is TRBV5-1, the J gene TRBJ1-1; maybe TRBD1 (5 bases). Trimming cost V 5 bases and J 1 base, with 15 bases left between them. Germline V gene lookup returns CDR1 SGHRS and CDR2 YFSETQ. This CDR3 has 15 amino acids. CDR3 amino acids: CASRDRQPQNTEAFF. In DNA, the CDR3 is TGCGCCAGCAGAGACAGACAACCCCAGAACACTGAAGCTTTCTTT.

The chain has TRBV5-1 and TRBJ1-3, with 7 nucleotides matching TRBD1. In germline, CDR1 is SGHRS, CDR2 YFSETQ. The CDR3 sequence is 16 residues long. With 4 bases clipped from V and 3 bases from J, the junction kept 10 bases outside the gene matches. CDR3: CASSHYSTGLGNTIYF. Here the CDR3 DNA reads TGCGCCAGCAGCCACTACTCGACAGGGCTTGGAAACACCATATATTTT.

This chain links TRBV7-6 with TRBJ2-2; D is possibly TRBD1 (5 bases). The CDR3 is 14 amino acids. Trimming removed 3 bases at V and 5 bases at J, with 10 bases between. Germline V gene sequence: CDR1 SGHVS, CDR2 FNYEAQ. The CDR3 here is CASSFEGVTGELFF. DNA of the CDR3: TGTGCCAGCAGCTTTGAAGGGGTTACCGGGGAGCTGTTTTTT.

J is TRBJ2-7 and V is TRBV9; TRBD1 aligns across 12 bases. Losses at the gene ends were 0 bases for V and 5 bases for J; bases not matched to a gene: 12. The CDR3 contains 18 residues. The germline V gene has CDR1 SGDLS and CDR2 YYNGEE. The CDR3 sequence: CASSVDSGTGGFVDEQYF. CDR3 bases: TGTGCCAGCAGCGTAGATTCCGGGACAGGGGGCTTTGTCGACGAGCAGTACTTC.

The gene calls are TRBV2 and TRBJ2-7, with D perhaps TRBD1 (5 bases). This CDR3 has 15 residues. V was pared by 4 bases and J by 0 bases, with 13 bases between. Germline assignment: CDR1 SNHLY and CDR2 FYNNEI. The CDR3 region is CASSALDTSSYEQYF. CDR3 coding DNA: TGTGCCAGCAGTGCTCTGGACACGAGCTCCTACGAGCAGTACTTC.

The chain recombines TRBV9 with TRBJ1-2; D not certain. This CDR3 is 13 amino acids long. The V end was cut by 0 bases, the J end by 4 bases, with 7 bases between. The germline V gene encodes CDR1 SGDLS and CDR2 YYNGEE. The CDR3 loop is CASSVGGLYGYTF. The CDR3 DNA is TGTGCCAGCAGCGTAGGAGGACTCTATGGCTACACCTTC.

The chain joins TRBV19 to TRBJ1-2; 7 bases match TRBD1. Trimming removed 3 bases from V and 4 bases from J; junction bases left unmatched: 5. Germline CDR1 and CDR2: LNHDA and SQIVND (reference sequence). CDR3 length: 14 amino acids. The CDR3 coding sequence is TGTGCCAGTAGTATTTCGGGACAGATCTATGGCTACACCTTC. Translating it yields CASSISGQIYGYTF.

V usage is TRBV29-1 and J usage is TRBJ2-2, with D maybe TRBD1 (6 bases). The germline V and J ends were trimmed by 3 bases and 1 base, with 9 bases remaining between them. Germline V gene data show CDR1 as SQVTM and CDR2 as ANQGSEA. CDR3 length: 14 residues. Here the CDR3 DNA reads TGCAGCGTTGATACGGGACAGAACACCGGGGAGCTGTTTTTT. This translates into CSVDTGQNTGELFF.

This clone was counted between two and nine times. The chain employs TRBV13 and TRBJ1-6; D is uncertain. The CDR3 loop spans 14 amino acids. Trimming cost V 1 base and J 8 bases, with 9 bases left between them. The germline gives CDR1 PRHDT, CDR2 FYEKMQ (reference sequence). This chain's CDR3 is CASSLERGDSPLHF. The CDR3 bases are TGTGCCAGCAGCTTAGAGCGGGGAGATTCACCCCTCCACTTT.

The chain combines TRBV27 with TRBJ2-1; 14 nucleotides align to TRBD2. The CDR3 contains 18 residues. Losses at the gene ends were 1 base for V and 7 bases for J; bases not matched to a gene: 9. From germline, CDR1 is MNHEY and CDR2 SMNVEV (reference sequence). CDR3 protein: CASSLWSGLAGEGNEQFF. DNA of the CDR3: TGTGCCAGCAGTTTATGGTCGGGACTAGCGGGAGAGGGAAATGAGCAGTTCTTC.

J is TRBJ1-1 and V is TRBV7-9; D is ambiguous. This CDR3 is 12 amino acids long. The V gene lost 1 base and the J gene lost 11 bases, with 11 bases spanning the gap. The germline CDR1 and CDR2 sequences are SEHNR and FQNEAQ (reference sequence). Here the CDR3 reads CASSLEGRRAFF. In DNA form, the CDR3 reads TGTGCCAGCAGCTTAGAGGGCAGGAGGGCTTTCTTT.

This chain links TRBV14 with TRBJ1-1; D uncertain. The CDR3 is made up of 13 amino acids. Germline V lookup: CDR1 SGHDN, CDR2 FVKESK. Trimming left V 4 bases short and J 3 bases short, with 9 bases between. CDR3 amino acids: CASSLSGYTEAFF. The CDR3 DNA sequence: TGTGCCAGCAGCCTCTCGGGGTACACTGAAGCTTTCTTT.

The chain recombines TRBV4-1 with TRBJ2-5; 9 bases fit TRBD2. The CDR3 has 16 amino acids. Germline V CDR1 and CDR2: MGHRA, YSYEKL. Unmatched junction bases numbered 14, after V lost 7 bases and J lost 5 bases. The CDR3 is CASNPRVAGDVETQYF. CDR3 nucleotides: TGCGCCAGCAACCCTCGGGTAGCGGGAGACGTGGAGACCCAGTACTTC.

In its sample, this clone was seen a few times. The rearrangement links TRBV7-2 to TRBJ2-7; tentatively, D is TRBD2 (6 bases). CDR1 SGHTA and CDR2 FQGNSA come from the germline V gene. The length of the CDR3 is 15 residues. V was shortened by 2 bases and J by 0 bases, with 11 bases between the two germline ends. The CDR3 DNA reads TGTGCCAGCAGCTTATGGGGGGACCTCTCCTACGAGCAGTACTTC. This gives the protein CASSLWGDLSYEQYF.